These 18 T cell receptor beta chains were all obtained from the same sample, sequenced in a study of blood T cells in healthy people across ages. Then a second PCR, running about 6 to 12 cycles, was carried out with a sample-barcoded 5' primer and a J-beta primer mix. TCRdb passed the 5' RACE reads through MiXCR, listing each CDR3 protein once. This table holds roughly 800,000 distinct CDR3 sequences, about 62% found once. Sequenced sample: blood. Every receptor here comes from a man aged 30 to 39 in good health.

This clonotype came up once. The V and J genes are TRBV3-1 and TRBJ1-2; D not certain. This CDR3 region has 13 residues. From germline, CDR1 is LGHDT and CDR2 YNNKEL (reference sequence). Trimming removed 1 base from V and 8 bases from J, with 11 bases in between. CDR3 sequence reads: CASSQGSLYGYTF. CDR3 DNA: TGTGCCAGCAGCCAAGGCTCATTATACGGCTACACCTTC.

V is TRBV2 and J is TRBJ2-4; tentatively, D is TRBD2 (6 bases). The CDR3 covers 17 residues. CDR1 is SNHLY, CDR2 FYNNEI, per germline. Trimming cost V 5 bases and J 0 bases, with 17 bases left between them. Written as DNA, the CDR3 is TGTGCCAGCAGTACTACACGACTAGGAGGAGCCAAAAACATTCAGTACTTC. Translated: CASSTTRLGGAKNIQYF.

The J gene is TRBJ1-1, the V gene TRBV20-1; D call uncertain. Germline values: CDR1 DFQATT, CDR2 SNEGSKA (reference sequence). CDR3 length: 14 residues. V was cut by 0 bases and J by 0 bases, with 8 bases left in between. The CDR3 region is CSARDAPLNTEAFF. Here the CDR3 DNA reads TGCAGTGCTAGAGACGCGCCTCTGAACACTGAAGCTTTCTTT.

V gene TRBV4-1 combines with J gene TRBJ2-1; D is unresolved. The CDR3 covers 14 residues. Looked up from germline, CDR1 is MGHRA and CDR2 is YSYEKL. The V end lost 1 base, the J end lost 6 bases, and 10 bases lay between the germline ends. The CDR3 DNA reads TGCGCCAGCAGCCAAGCTAGTAGATCCAATGAGCAGTTCTTC. Its protein product is CASSQASRSNEQFF.

This rearrangement joins TRBV20-1 to TRBJ2-3; 8 bases are shared with TRBD2. Per the germline V gene, CDR1 is DFQATT and CDR2 is SNEGSKA (reference sequence). CDR3 length: 14 residues. The trim removed 5 bases at V and 5 bases at J, leaving 9 bases unmatched. CDR3 loop: CSAYYSGIKDTQYF. Written as DNA, the CDR3 is TGCAGTGCTTACTATAGCGGGATAAAAGATACGCAGTATTTT.

A few counts support this clonotype. This sequence joins TRBV19 and TRBJ1-5; tentatively, D is TRBD1 (6 bases). The CDR3 sequence is 13 residues long. The germline V and J ends were trimmed by 11 bases and 6 bases, with 17 bases remaining between them. The germline CDR1 and CDR2 sequences are LNHDA and SQIVND (reference sequence). The CDR3 spells CAVGGGALQPQHF. DNA of the CDR3: TGTGCCGTAGGGGGAGGCGCCCTTCAGCCCCAGCATTTT.

This rearrangement joins TRBV5-1 to TRBJ2-5; D gene ambiguous. The J call may be incorrect, as the DNA end agrees better with TRBJ2-7. The CDR3 is 13 amino acids. Looked up from germline, CDR1 is SGHRS and CDR2 is YFSETQ. The DNA of the CDR3 is TGCGCCAGCAGAATAAGGCAGGACTACGAGCAGTACTTC. It is translated as CASRIRQDYEQYF.

This chain links TRBV10-3 with TRBJ1-2; D uncertain. V was shortened by 5 bases and J by 0 bases, with 16 bases between the two germline ends. Germline V lookup: CDR1 ENHRY, CDR2 SYGVKD. The CDR3 is made up of 16 amino acids. For the CDR3, the DNA is TGTGCCATCAGTTTAACCGGACGGGGTACTAACTATGGCTACACCTTC. Amino acids: CAISLTGRGTNYGYTF.

This chain links TRBV6-1 with TRBJ2-4; no clear D. V lost 6 bases, J lost 6 bases, and 6 bases lay in between. The CDR3 spans 11 residues. Germline CDR1 and CDR2: MNHNS and SASEGT. CDR3 loop: CASRFGNIQYF. The CDR3 region has the DNA TGTGCCAGCAGGTTCGGAAACATTCAGTACTTC.

J is TRBJ2-7 and V is TRBV4-3; a possible D gene is TRBD1 (5 bases). This CDR3 spans 13 amino acids. Trimming took 4 bases from V and 10 from J, leaving 17 bases between them. Germline CDR1 and CDR2: LGHNA and YSLEER. The CDR3 here is CASSRRREGVQYF. The CDR3 region has the DNA TGCGCCAGCAGCCGACGAAGAGAAGGGGTCCAGTACTTC.

The rearrangement uses TRBV24-1 and TRBJ2-5, with 7 bases matching TRBD1. Per the germline V gene, CDR1 is KGHDR and CDR2 is SFDVKD. With 7 bases clipped from V and 3 bases from J, the junction kept 4 bases outside the gene matches. CDR3 length: 13 amino acids. CDR3 region: CATSKQGKETQYF. CDR3 sequence (DNA): TGTGCCACCAGCAAACAGGGGAAAGAGACCCAGTACTTC.

This clonotype was picked up one time. The chain carries TRBV25-1 and TRBJ2-1, with D possibly matching TRBD2 (6 bases). V was shortened by 5 bases and J by 8 bases, with 10 bases between the two germline ends. Germline values: CDR1 MGHDK, CDR2 SYGVNS. The CDR3 length is 12 residues. The CDR3 spells CASSLAYHEQFF. CDR3 nucleotides: TGTGCCAGCAGTCTAGCGTACCATGAGCAGTTCTTC.

V gene TRBV20-1 combines with J gene TRBJ2-3; 7 bases align to TRBD2. Per the germline V gene, CDR1 is DFQATT and CDR2 is SNEGSKA (reference sequence). The trim removed 5 bases at V and 2 bases at J, leaving 7 bases unmatched. CDR3 length: 14 amino acids. CDR3: CSAPTSGATDTQYF. Written as DNA, the CDR3 is TGCAGTGCTCCGACAAGCGGGGCCACAGATACGCAGTATTTT.

The chain joins TRBV24-1 to TRBJ1-2, with a tentative D call TRBD1 (5 bases). Germline values: CDR1 KGHDR, CDR2 SFDVKD. The CDR3 extends over 17 amino acids. With 1 base removed from V and 7 bases from J, the gap between germline ends came to 21 bases. Written as DNA, the CDR3 is TGTGCCACCAGTGATTTTTCGACAGCCCACCGGGTGAGTGGCTACACCTTC. Translating gives CATSDFSTAHRVSGYTF.

The chain carries TRBV28 and TRBJ1-1, with 8 nucleotides matching TRBD1. Germline-derived CDR1 and CDR2 are MDHEN and SYDVKM. This CDR3 is built from 14 residues. J gave up 0 bases and V 8 bases, and 5 bases lay outside the gene matches. Here the CDR3 DNA reads TGTGCCAGCTACAGGGGGGGTTTGAACACTGAAGCTTTCTTT. Its translation: CASYRGGLNTEAFF.

The V call is TRBV20-1, the J call TRBJ2-5; D call uncertain. Trimming removed 0 bases at V and 9 bases at J, with 17 bases between. The germline CDR1 and CDR2 sequences are DFQATT and SNEGSKA (reference sequence). The CDR3 runs to 14 residues. CDR3 nucleotide sequence: TGCAGTGCTAGAGACCCCCGGGCCGATGAGGCCCAGTACTTC. Translating gives CSARDPRADEAQYF.

Regarding this clonotype: One end of the junction fails to match germline, which may point to a read error. The rearrangement joins TRBV18 to TRBJ2-1; the match to TRBD2 covers 9 bases. The CDR3 covers 15 residues. In germline, CDR1 is KGHSH, CDR2 LQKENI. CDR3 DNA: TGTGCCAGCTCACCACTAGCGGGGGCCTACAGTGAGCAGTTCTTC. This encodes CASSPLAGAYSEQFF.

The chain links TRBV6-5 to TRBJ2-3; TRBD2 matches 9 bases. Germline CDR1 and CDR2: MNHEY and SVGAGI. The CDR3 has 15 amino acids. V shed 8 bases, J shed 10 bases, and the junction held 16 bases outside the gene matches. For the CDR3, the DNA is TGTGCCAGCGGTCAGCGGGGGGCCCGAGCCGGGGCGCAGTATTTT. Translated: CASGQRGARAGAQYF.